This T cell receptor (beta chain) was sequenced for a study of shared clonotypes between healthy human individuals. In regard to this clone: The target antigen is unknown.

Sequencing was at deep level. The protocol was immunoSEQ multiplex PCR, while the TCRdb copy is restricted to in-frame clones and leaves out a portion. In the table there are 2 million to 2.5 million clones, more than 90% of which are singletons. Only Caucasian adults living in Nashville, Tennessee made up the donor group. Broader study findings: Blood alone was sampled, and tissue repertoires likely differ.

Sequencing was performed on naive CD4+ T cells sorted from blood. Subset given: CD45RA+ positively selected. The TCR originated in a man aged 18 to 30 in good health.

In DNA form, the CDR3 reads TGCGCCAGCAGGAGCAAACACGCCTACGAGCAGTACTTC. It yields the protein CASRSKHAYEQYF. The chain employs TRBV10-1 and TRBJ2-7; D gene uncertain. The CDR3 spans 13 residues. V lost 6 bases, J lost 2 bases, and 11 bases lay in between. Germline V gene lookup returns CDR1 WNHNN and CDR2 SYGVQD (reference sequence).